This TCR beta chain was identified in a study of low-dose radiotherapy and immunotherapy resistance in tumors. Across the whole study: Patients took aspirin (300 mg orally, daily) for four cycles beginning at cycle 1 day 1.

Germline-derived CDR1 and CDR2 are LNHDA and SQIVND (reference sequence). V was cut by 8 bases and J by 4 bases, with 19 bases left in between. There are 15 residues in the CDR3. Gene-specific TRAV and TRBV primers were used for first-strand cDNA, covering alpha and beta chains. TCRs underwent around 18 PCR cycles of amplification with a constant-region primer and V-primer adapter. One entry per CDR3 protein, called by TCRdb with MiXCR from the reads. The table lists more than 85,000 distinct CDR3 sequences, more than 8% of them singletons. This clonotype was picked up many times. Time point indicated: before trial treatment.

The chain employs TRBV19 and TRBJ2-3; the D gene is possibly TRBD2 (5 bases). This TCR was sampled from a male donor with prostate cancer. The sample in question was PBMCs, obtained before treatment. CDR3 bases: TGTGCCAGTCGAGGAGAGCGGTTGAGGTCAGATACGCAGTATTTT. It translates to CASRGERLRSDTQYF.